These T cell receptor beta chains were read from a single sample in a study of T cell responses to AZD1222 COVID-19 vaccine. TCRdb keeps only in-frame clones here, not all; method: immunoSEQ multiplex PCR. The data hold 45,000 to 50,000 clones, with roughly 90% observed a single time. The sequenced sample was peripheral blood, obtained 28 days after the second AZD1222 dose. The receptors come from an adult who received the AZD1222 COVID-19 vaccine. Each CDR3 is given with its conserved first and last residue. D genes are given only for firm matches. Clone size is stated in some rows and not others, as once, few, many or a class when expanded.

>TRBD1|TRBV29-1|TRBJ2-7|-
TGCAGCGTTCCAGGGGGACACCACTACGAGCAGTACTTC
CSVPGGHHYEQYF
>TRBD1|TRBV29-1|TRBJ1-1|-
TGCAGCGTGGGGACAGGGACCACTGAAGCTTTCTTT
CSVGTGTTEAFF
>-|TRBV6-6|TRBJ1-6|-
TGTGCCAGCAGTTACTCAGGGCAGAGATCACCCCTCCACTTT
CASSYSGQRSPLHF
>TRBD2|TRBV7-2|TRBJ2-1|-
TGTGCCAGCAGCTTTCTCGGACTAGCAAACAATGAGCAGTTCTTC
CASSFLGLANNEQFF
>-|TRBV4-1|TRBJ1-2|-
TGCGCCAGCAGAGGGTTTGGCTATGGCTACACCTTC
CASRGFGYGYTF
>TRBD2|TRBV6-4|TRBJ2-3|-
TGTGCCAGCAGTGAACTGGGGGGGAGCACAGATACGCAGTATTTT
CASSELGGSTDTQYF
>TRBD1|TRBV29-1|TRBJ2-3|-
TGCAGCGTTGAAGGGCTTCTAGGGGGCCGGACAGATACGCAGTATTTT
CSVEGLLGGRTDTQYF
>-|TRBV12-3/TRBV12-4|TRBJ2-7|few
TGTGCCAGCAGTTTAAGCATTTCCTACGAGCAGTACTTC
CASSLSISYEQYF
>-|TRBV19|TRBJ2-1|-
TGTGCCAGTAGTATCTGGGGGACTGACAATGAGCAGTTCTTC
CASSIWGTDNEQFF
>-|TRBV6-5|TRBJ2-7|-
TGTGCCAGCAGCCTTGGACCGGCCTACGAGCAGTACTTC
CASSLGPAYEQYF
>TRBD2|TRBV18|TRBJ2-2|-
TGTGCCAGCTCACCATTGGACCCAGCGGGAACCGGGGAGCTGTTTTTT
CASSPLDPAGTGELFF
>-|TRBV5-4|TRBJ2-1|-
TGTGCCAGCAGCCCGTACAGGGACAATGAGCAGTTCTTC
CASSPYRDNEQFF
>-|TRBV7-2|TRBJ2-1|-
TGTGCCAGCAGCCCCAGGACAGCCACCAATGAGCAGTTCTTC
CASSPRTATNEQFF
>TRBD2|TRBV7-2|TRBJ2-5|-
TGTGCCAGCAGCTTGTGGCTAGCGGGACCGAGGGAGACCCAGTACTTC
CASSLWLAGPRETQYF
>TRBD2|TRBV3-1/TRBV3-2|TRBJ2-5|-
TGTGCCAGCAGCGATAATAAAGTAGCGGGGAAAGAGACCCAGTACTTC
CASSDNKVAGKETQYF
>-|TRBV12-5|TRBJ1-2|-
TGTGCTAGTGGTTTGGAGGGCAGGGCGAGCTATGGCTACACCTTC
CASGLEGRASYGYTF
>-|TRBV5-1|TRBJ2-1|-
TGCGCCAGCAGCTTGGTGGGGCAGGGTGACAATGAGCAGTTCTTC
CASSLVGQGDNEQFF
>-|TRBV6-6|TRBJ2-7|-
TGTGCCAGCAGTTACGCGGACCACAGCTCCTACGAGCAGTACTTC
CASSYADHSSYEQYF
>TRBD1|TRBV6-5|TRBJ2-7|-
TGTGCCAGCAGTTCGCACAGGGGGCCCCACGAGCAGTACTTC
CASSSHRGPHEQYF
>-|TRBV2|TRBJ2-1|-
TGTGCCAGCAGCAAAAAGGTCGGCGGGAATGAGCAGTTCTTC
CASSKKVGGNEQFF
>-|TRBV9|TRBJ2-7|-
TGTGCCAGCAGCGTAGGTTCCGGTTCCACCTACGAGCAGTACTTC
CASSVGSGSTYEQYF
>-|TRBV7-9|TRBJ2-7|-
TGTGCCAGCAGCTTGGGGCAGGGTGACAACGAGCAGTACTTC
CASSLGQGDNEQYF
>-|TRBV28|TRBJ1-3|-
TGTGCCAGCAGTTTGGACCGGGCAGGAGGAAACACCATATATTTT
CASSLDRAGGNTIYF
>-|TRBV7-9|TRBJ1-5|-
TGTGCCAGCAGCCCAATGGGGAGCAATCAGCCCCAGCATTTT
CASSPMGSNQPQHF
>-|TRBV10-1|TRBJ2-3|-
TGCGCCAGCAGTGAGTCAGCCAGGGGAGATACGCAGTATTTT
CASSESARGDTQYF
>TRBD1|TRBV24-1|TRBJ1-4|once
TGTGCCACCAGTGATTTTTGGCCGGACAGGGTACGCGAAAAACTGTTTTTT
CATSDFWPDRVREKLFF
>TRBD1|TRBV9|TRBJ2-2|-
TGTGCCAGCAGCCCCGGGACAGGCGAGATCGGGGAGCTGTTTTTT
CASSPGTGEIGELFF
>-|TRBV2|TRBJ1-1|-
TGTGCCAGCAGTGTCACAGGAGCTGAAGCTTTCTTT
CASSVTGAEAFF
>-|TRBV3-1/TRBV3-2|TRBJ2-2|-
TGTGCCAGCAGCCTGGGTGCCGGGGAGCTGTTTTTT
CASSLGAGELFF
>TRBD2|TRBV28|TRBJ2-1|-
TGTGCCAGCAGTCCTAGAAGGCTAGCGGGAGGGCGGAGCTCCTACAATGAGCAGTTCTTC
CASSPRRLAGGRSSYNEQFF
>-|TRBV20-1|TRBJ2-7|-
TGCAGTGCTAGTGACGGCACCTACGAGCAGTACTTC
CSASDGTYEQYF
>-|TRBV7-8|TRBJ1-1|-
TGTGCCAGCAGCATCTTGGACGGGTTGAACACTGAAGCTTTCTTT
CASSILDGLNTEAFF
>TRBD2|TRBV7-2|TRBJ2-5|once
TGTGCCAGCAGCTTACCAGCGGGAGCGGGCGAGACCCAGTACTTC
CASSLPAGAGETQYF
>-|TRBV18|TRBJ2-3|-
TGTGCCAGCTCACCATTAAGGAGGCCAGATACGCAGTATTTT
CASSPLRRPDTQYF
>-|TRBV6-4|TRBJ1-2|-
TGTGCCAGCAGTGAATCCGGAAACCCTTTCTATGGCTACACCTTC
CASSESGNPFYGYTF
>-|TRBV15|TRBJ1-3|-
TGTGCCACCAGCAGAGATGGTGAGCTTCGTGGAAACACCATATATTTT
CATSRDGELRGNTIYF
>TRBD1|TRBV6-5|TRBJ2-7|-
TGTGCCAGCAGTTACTCGGACAGGGGGACCTACGAGCAGTACTTC
CASSYSDRGTYEQYF
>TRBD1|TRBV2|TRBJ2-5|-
TGTGCCAGCAGTGAGGGACAGGGGCTAGAGACCCAGTACTTC
CASSEGQGLETQYF
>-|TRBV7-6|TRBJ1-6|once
TGTGCCAGCAGCAGCGGACGGGGACAAATCCTCCACTTT
CASSSGRGQILHF
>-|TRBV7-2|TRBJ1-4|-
TGTGCCAGCAGCTTAGAGGGACATCGGAGTGAAAAACTGTTTTTT
CASSLEGHRSEKLFF
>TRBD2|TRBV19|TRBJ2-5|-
TGTGCCAGCCTAGCGGGAGAAGCTGGCGAGACCCAGTACTTC
CASLAGEAGETQYF
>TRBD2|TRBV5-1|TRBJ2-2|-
TGCGCCAGCAGCTCCCCCAGCGGGGGCGTCGCGAACACCGGGGAGCTGTTTTTT
CASSSPSGGVANTGELFF
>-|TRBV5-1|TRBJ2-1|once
TGCGCCAGCAGCTTGGCAGGGTATTCCTACAATGAGCAGTTCTTC
CASSLAGYSYNEQFF